This T cell receptor (beta chain) was obtained from a study of cytomegalovirus exposure and HLA in healthy donors. The PCR used 60 Vbeta and 13 Jbeta primers. Only in-frame clones appear in the TCRdb table, and some are missing; sequencing was by immunoSEQ multiplex PCR. The data contain under 200,000 clones, around 80% of them singletons. Study-wide results and caveats: Later on, an analysis showed TCR association rates differing by HLA locus, with DRB1 the most and HLA-C the fewest. Prior analysis indicated that the majority of TCR beta V segments exhibited productivity approximately 87% or approximately 30% of the time.

From germline, CDR1 is SEHNR and CDR2 FQNEAQ (reference sequence). CDR3 length equals 13 residues. This clone was seen only once. Antigen specificity is unknown. A junction boundary mismatches the germline segment, possibly from a read error. Sequenced sample: PBMCs. The chain couples TRBV7-9 to TRBJ1-1; weak D call: TRBD1 (6 bases). The clonotype comes from a woman aged 25 to 39 in good health and CMV-seropositive. The CDR3 DNA follows: TGTTCCAGCAGCTTACAGGGAGGAACTGAAGCTTTCTTT. Amino acid sequence: CSSSLQGGTEAFF.